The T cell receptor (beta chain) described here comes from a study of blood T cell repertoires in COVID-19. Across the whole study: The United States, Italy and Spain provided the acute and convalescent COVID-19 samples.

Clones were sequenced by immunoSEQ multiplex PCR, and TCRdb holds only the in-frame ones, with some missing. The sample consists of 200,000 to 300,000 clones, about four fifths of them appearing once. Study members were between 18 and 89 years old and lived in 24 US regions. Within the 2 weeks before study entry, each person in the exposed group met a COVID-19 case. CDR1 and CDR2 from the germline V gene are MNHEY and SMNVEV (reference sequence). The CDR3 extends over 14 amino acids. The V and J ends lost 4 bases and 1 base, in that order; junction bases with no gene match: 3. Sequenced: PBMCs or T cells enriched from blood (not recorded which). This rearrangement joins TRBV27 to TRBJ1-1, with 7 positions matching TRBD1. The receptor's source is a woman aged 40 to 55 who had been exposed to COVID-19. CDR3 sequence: CASSSGQQNTEAFF. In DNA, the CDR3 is TGTGCCAGCAGTTCGGGACAGCAGAACACTGAAGCTTTCTTT.